The 13 T cell receptor beta chains presented below share a single source sample, sequenced in a study of human T cells and chemical hapten exposure. Time point: patch test 2, 6 weeks after DPC sensitization. Described treatment: therapeutic diphenylcyclopropenone sensitization with weekly scalp DPC. MiXCR, applied by TCRdb to the RACE reads, yields one record per CDR3 protein. The profile shows about 42,000 distinct CDR3 sequences, more than 8.5% of them singletons. Sequences were derived from whole blood, sampled in connection with sensitization to the hapten diphenylcyclopropenone (DPC). The receptors were sampled from a woman between 40 and 55 years old with alopecia areata. Some clones in this sample may be carry-over from other donors' samples.

This clonotype has ten or more counts. The J gene is TRBJ2-2, the V gene TRBV6-2 or TRBV6-3, with 13 nucleotides matching TRBD2. The CDR3 is 17 amino acids. Germline V gene lookup returns CDR1 MNHEY and CDR2 SVGEGT. Unmatched junction bases numbered 2, after V lost 0 bases and J lost 4 bases. CDR3: CASSYSTSGGPTGELFF. As DNA, the CDR3 is TGTGCCAGCAGTTACTCGACTAGCGGGGGGCCCACCGGGGAGCTGTTTTTT.

This clonotype was recorded many times. The CDR3: CSASPGTGDETQYF. CDR3 DNA: TGCAGTGCTAGCCCCGGGACAGGGGACGAGACCCAGTACTTC. V usage is TRBV20-1 and J usage is TRBJ2-5, with TRBD1 matching over 10 bases. The CDR3 runs 14 residues. The J segment lost 5 bases and the V segment lost 3 bases, leaving 6 bases of the junction unmatched. Germline V CDR1 and CDR2: DFQATT, SNEGSKA (reference sequence).

In DNA, the CDR3 is TGCAGCGTGGAGGGAGGCGCCAAAAACATTCAGTACTTC. This encodes CSVEGGAKNIQYF. This rearrangement joins TRBV29-1 to TRBJ2-4, with D perhaps matching TRBD2 (6 bases). The germline CDR1 and CDR2 sequences are SQVTM and ANQGSEA. CDR3 length: 13 residues. Trimming took 6 bases from V and 1 from J, leaving 10 bases between them.

There are many counts of this clonotype. The CDR3 coding sequence is TGTGCCAGCAGCACGACTAGCGGGGCGGGCGAGCAGTACTTC. It encodes CASSTTSGAGEQYF. This sequence joins TRBV5-4 and TRBJ2-7; TRBD2 matches at 11 bases. The CDR3 has 14 residues. Germline values: CDR1 SGHNT, CDR2 YYREEE (reference sequence). Trimming at V came to 4 bases and at J to 6 bases, leaving 6 bases not matched to a gene.

The table lists this clonotype with a few counts. V is TRBV4-1 and J is TRBJ2-2, with D unresolved. The CDR3 totals 12 residues. Looked up from germline, CDR1 is MGHRA and CDR2 is YSYEKL. The V and J ends lost 5 bases and 6 bases respectively, with 7 bases between them. CDR3 coding DNA: TGCGCCAGCAGCTCGGTGGCCGGGGAGCTGTTTTTT. Encoded protein: CASSSVAGELFF.

V and J are TRBV28 and TRBJ1-1, with 8 bases lining up with TRBD1. Germline V gene sequence: CDR1 MDHEN, CDR2 SYDVKM. The CDR3 runs to 16 residues. V lost 5 bases to trimming and J lost 4 bases; unmatched junction nucleotides: 12. CDR3 protein: CASSRAYRGKSTEAFF. CDR3 DNA sequence: TGTGCCAGCAGTCGGGCTTACAGGGGGAAGAGCACTGAAGCTTTCTTT. The full variable domain, in which reference TRBV28 and TRBJ1-1 provide the parts outside the CDR3, is DVKVTQSSRYLVKRTGEKVFLECVQDMDHENMFWYRQDPGLGLRLIYFSYDVKMKEKGDIPEGYSVSREKKERFSLILESASTNQTSMYLCASSRAYRGKSTEAFFGQGTRLTVV.

This clonotype was counted ten times or more. This chain links TRBV30 with TRBJ1-5; D not resolved. Trimming took off 3 bases at V and 1 base at J, with 7 bases between the two ends. The CDR3 loop spans 13 amino acids. CDR1 and CDR2 (germline): GTSNPN, SVGIG (reference sequence). For the CDR3, the DNA is TGTGCCTGGAGGCGGGGAAGCAATCAGCCCCAGCATTTT. This sequence encodes CAWRRGSNQPQHF.

This clonotype was counted ten times or more. The V and J genes are TRBV29-1 and TRBJ2-1; TRBD1 is a possible D gene (6 bases). This CDR3 comprises 12 residues. CDR1 is SQVTM and CDR2 is ANQGSEA in the germline V gene. Deletions cut 4 bases from V and 6 bases from J, with 10 bases between. The CDR3 bases are TGCAGCGTTGCGGGACATACCAATGAGCAGTTCTTC. Translating it yields CSVAGHTNEQFF.

This clonotype was found many times. The rearrangement uses TRBV6-1 and TRBJ1-2; 11 bases fit TRBD1. The length of the CDR3 is 15 residues. V gave up 6 bases and J gave up 6 bases; unmatched junction bases: 9. CDR1 is MNHNS, CDR2 SASEGT, per germline. CDR3 region: CASRLKDRGPNGYTF. The CDR3 nucleotides read TGTGCCAGCAGGCTAAAGGACAGGGGGCCCAATGGCTACACCTTC.

This clonotype was detected a few times. This sequence joins TRBV6-2 or TRBV6-3 and TRBJ1-5, with D perhaps matching TRBD1 (5 bases). The CDR3 sequence is 13 residues long. V was trimmed by 7 bases and J by 9 bases, leaving 16 bases between them. Germline V lookup: CDR1 MNHEY, CDR2 SVGEGT. The CDR3 here is CASTMGVGAPQHF. The CDR3 DNA follows: TGTGCCAGCACCATGGGGGTCGGGGCGCCCCAGCATTTT.

There are many counts of this clonotype. CDR3 sequence reads: CASTGQGNSPLHF. The CDR3 nucleotides read TGTGCCAGCACCGGACAGGGTAATTCACCCCTCCACTTT. This chain joins TRBV25-1 and TRBJ1-6; TRBD1 matches 8 bases. Trimming cost V 7 bases and J 6 bases; bases outside gene matches: 2. In germline, CDR1 is MGHDK, CDR2 SYGVNS. The CDR3 spans 13 residues. The whole variable domain, remainder taken from reference TRBV25-1 and TRBJ1-6, is EADIYQTPRYLVIGTGKKITLECSQTMGHDKMYWYQQDPGMELHLIHYSYGVNSTEKGDLSSESTVSRIRTEHFPLTLESARPSHTSQYLCASTGQGNSPLHFGNGTRLTVT.

Ten or more counts support this clonotype. This chain uses TRBV19 with TRBJ2-7; TRBD1 or TRBD2 may be the D gene (5 bases each). The V end was cut by 6 bases, the J end by 0 bases, with 15 bases between. The CDR3 extends over 15 amino acids. CDR1 is LNHDA, CDR2 SQIVND, per germline (reference sequence). The CDR3 DNA reads as TGTGCCAGTAGGTTCCGGGACGGACTCTCCTACGAGCAGTACTTC. This gives the protein CASRFRDGLSYEQYF.

The CDR3 region has the DNA TGCGCCAGCAGCTTGACTAGCGGGGGGGCTGCTGAGCAGTTCTTC. Protein product: CASSLTSGGAAEQFF. V and J are TRBV5-1 and TRBJ2-1; 13 nucleotides match TRBD2. The CDR3 contains 15 residues. Losses at the gene ends were 1 base for V and 9 bases for J; bases not matched to a gene: 4. CDR1 and CDR2 from the germline V gene are SGHRS and YFSETQ.